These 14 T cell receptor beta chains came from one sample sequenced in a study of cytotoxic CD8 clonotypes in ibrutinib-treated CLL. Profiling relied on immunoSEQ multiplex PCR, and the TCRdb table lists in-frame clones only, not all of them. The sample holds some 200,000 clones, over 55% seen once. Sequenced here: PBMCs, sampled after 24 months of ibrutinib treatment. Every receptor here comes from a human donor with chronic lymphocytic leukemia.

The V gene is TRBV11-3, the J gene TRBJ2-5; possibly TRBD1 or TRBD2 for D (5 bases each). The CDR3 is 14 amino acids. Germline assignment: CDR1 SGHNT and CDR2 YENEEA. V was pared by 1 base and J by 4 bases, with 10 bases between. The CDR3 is CASSLGGFPETQYF. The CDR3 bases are TGTGCCAGCAGCTTAGGGGGGTTTCCAGAGACCCAGTACTTC.

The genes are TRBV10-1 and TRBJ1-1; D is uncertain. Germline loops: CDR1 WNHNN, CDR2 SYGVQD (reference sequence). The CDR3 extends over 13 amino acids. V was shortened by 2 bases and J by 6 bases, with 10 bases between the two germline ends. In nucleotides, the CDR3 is TGCGCCAGCAGTGAGCCCAATAGCGCTGAAGCTTTCTTT. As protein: CASSEPNSAEAFF.

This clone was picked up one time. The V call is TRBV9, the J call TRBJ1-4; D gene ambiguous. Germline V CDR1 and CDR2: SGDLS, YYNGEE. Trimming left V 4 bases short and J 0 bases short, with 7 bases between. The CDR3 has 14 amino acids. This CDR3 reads CASSPHATNEKLFF. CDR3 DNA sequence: TGTGCCAGCAGCCCCCATGCAACTAATGAAAAACTGTTTTTT.

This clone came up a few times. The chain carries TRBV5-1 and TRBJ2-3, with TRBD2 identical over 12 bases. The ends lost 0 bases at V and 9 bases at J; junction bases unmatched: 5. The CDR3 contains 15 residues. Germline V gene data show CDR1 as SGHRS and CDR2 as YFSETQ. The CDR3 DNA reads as TGCGCCAGCAGCTTGGAACTAGCGGGAGGTTGGACGCAGTATTTT. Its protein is CASSLELAGGWTQYF. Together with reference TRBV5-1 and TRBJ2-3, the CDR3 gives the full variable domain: KAGVTQTPRYLIKTRGQQVTLSCSPISGHRSVSWYQQTPGQGLQFLFEYFSETQRNKGNFPGRFSGRQFSNSRSEMNVSTLELGDSALYLCASSLELAGGWTQYFGPGTRLTVL.

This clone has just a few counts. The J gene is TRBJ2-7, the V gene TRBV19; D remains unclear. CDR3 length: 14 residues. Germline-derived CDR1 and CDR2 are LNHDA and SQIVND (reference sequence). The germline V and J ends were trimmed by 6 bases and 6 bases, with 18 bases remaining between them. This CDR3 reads CASSMGRFVGEQYF. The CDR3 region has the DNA TGTGCCAGTAGCATGGGAAGGTTCGTGGGCGAGCAGTACTTC.

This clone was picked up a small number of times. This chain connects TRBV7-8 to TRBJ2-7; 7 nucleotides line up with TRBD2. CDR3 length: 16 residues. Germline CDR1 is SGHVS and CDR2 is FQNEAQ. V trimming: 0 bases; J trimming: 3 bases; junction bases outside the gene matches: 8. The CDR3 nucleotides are TGTGCCAGCAGCTTAGCCGCTAGCGGAGCTTTCTACGAGCAGTACTTC. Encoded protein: CASSLAASGAFYEQYF.

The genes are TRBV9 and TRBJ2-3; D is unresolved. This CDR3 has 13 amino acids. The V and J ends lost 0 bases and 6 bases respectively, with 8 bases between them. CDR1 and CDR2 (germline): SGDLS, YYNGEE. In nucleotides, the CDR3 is TGTGCCAGCAGCGTAGAGGGTGCGGATACGCAGTATTTT. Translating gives CASSVEGADTQYF.

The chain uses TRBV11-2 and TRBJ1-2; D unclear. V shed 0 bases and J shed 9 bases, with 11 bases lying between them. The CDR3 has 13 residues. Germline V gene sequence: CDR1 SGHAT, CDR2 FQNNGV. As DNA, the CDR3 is TGTGCCAGCAGCTTAGATTTGGCAGCTAGCTACACCTTC. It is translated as CASSLDLAASYTF.

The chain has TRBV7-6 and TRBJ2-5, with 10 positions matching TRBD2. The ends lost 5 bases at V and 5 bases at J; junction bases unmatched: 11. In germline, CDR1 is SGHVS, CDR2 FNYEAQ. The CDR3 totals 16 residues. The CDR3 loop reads CASSAGLAGEMETQYF. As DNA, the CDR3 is TGTGCCAGCAGCGCGGGCCTAGCGGGAGAAATGGAGACCCAGTACTTC.

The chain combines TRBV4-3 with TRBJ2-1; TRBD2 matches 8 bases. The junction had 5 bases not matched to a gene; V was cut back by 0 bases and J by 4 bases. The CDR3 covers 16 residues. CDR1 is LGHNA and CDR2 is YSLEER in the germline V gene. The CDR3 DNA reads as TGCGCCAGCAGCCAAGATTTAGCGGGACCGTACAATGAGCAGTTCTTC. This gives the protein CASSQDLAGPYNEQFF.

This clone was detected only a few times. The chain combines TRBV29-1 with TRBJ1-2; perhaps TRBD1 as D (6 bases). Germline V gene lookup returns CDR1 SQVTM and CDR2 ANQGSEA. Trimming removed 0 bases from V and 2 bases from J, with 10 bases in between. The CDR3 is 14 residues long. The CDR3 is CSVEEKQGNYGYTF. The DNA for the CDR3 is TGCAGCGTTGAAGAGAAACAGGGAAACTATGGCTACACCTTC.

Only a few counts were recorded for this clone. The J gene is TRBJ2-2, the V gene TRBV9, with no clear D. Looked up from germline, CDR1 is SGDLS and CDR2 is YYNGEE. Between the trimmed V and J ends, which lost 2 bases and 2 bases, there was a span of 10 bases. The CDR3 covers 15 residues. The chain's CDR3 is CASSVRPSNTGELFF. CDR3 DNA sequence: TGTGCCAGCAGCGTTCGACCAAGTAACACCGGGGAGCTGTTTTTT.

In DNA, the CDR3 is TGTGCCAGCAGTTTAGTCGACTACGAGCAGTACTTC. It specifies CASSLVDYEQYF. This chain uses TRBV28 with TRBJ2-7, with D unresolved. The ends were cut back, 2 bases at V and 3 bases at J, with 5 bases in the middle. The CDR3 loop spans 12 amino acids. Germline V gives CDR1 MDHEN, CDR2 SYDVKM.

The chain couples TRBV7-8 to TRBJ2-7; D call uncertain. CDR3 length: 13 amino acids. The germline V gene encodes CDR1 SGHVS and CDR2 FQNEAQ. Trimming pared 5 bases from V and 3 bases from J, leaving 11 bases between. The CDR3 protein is CASSREVGYEQYF. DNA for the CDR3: TGTGCCAGCAGCAGAGAGGTCGGCTACGAGCAGTACTTC. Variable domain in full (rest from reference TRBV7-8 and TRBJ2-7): GAGVSQSPRYKVAKRGQDVALRCDPISGHVSLFWYQQALGQGPEFLTYFQNEAQLDKSGLPSDRFFAERPEGSVSTLKIQRTQQEDSAVYLCASSREVGYEQYFGPGTRLTVT.